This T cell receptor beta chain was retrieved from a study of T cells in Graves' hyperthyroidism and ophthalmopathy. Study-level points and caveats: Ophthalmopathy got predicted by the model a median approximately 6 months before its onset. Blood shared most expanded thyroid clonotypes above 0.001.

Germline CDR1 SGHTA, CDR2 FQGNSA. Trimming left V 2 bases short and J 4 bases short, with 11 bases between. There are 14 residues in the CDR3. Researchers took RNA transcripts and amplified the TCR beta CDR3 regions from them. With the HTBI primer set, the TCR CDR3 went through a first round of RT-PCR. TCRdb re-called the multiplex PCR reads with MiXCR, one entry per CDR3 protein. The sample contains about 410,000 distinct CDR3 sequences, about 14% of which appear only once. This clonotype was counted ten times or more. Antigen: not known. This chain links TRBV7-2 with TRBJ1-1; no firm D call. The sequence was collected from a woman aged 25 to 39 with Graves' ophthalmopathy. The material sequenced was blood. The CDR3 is CASSLMGGSTEAFF. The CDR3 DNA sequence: TGTGCCAGCAGCTTAATGGGAGGGTCCACTGAAGCTTTCTTT.